The 27 T cell receptor beta chains below come from one sample, sequenced in a study of T-cell memory formation after mild COVID-19. TCRdb re-called the 5' RACE reads through MiXCR, storing one row per CDR3 protein. The sample shows 390,000 or so distinct CDR3 sequences, approximately 16% of them seen only once. Material: PBMCs or a T cell subset sorted from them (not recorded which). Every receptor here comes from a man between 18 and 35 years old who had mild COVID-19 (a few samples of this study predate the infection). Cell type and time point are not known.

A few counts support this clonotype. The chain has TRBV9 and TRBJ1-2, with unresolved D. From germline, CDR1 is SGDLS and CDR2 YYNGEE. With 0 bases removed from V and 2 bases from J, the gap between germline ends came to 14 bases. CDR3 length: 16 amino acids. In nucleotides, the CDR3 is TGTGCCAGCAGCGTAGCAGGAGGTGGACGGAACTATGGCTACACCTTC. This codes for CASSVAGGGRNYGYTF.

This clonotype was found a few times. The rearrangement links TRBV4-1 to TRBJ1-4; possible D gene TRBD1, 6 bases. Germline loops: CDR1 MGHRA, CDR2 YSYEKL. Trimming took 4 bases from V and 1 from J, leaving 13 bases between them. The CDR3 totals 16 residues. The CDR3 loop is CASSRGPGQTNEKLFF. CDR3 sequence (DNA): TGCGCCAGCAGCCGAGGTCCGGGACAAACTAATGAAAAACTGTTTTTT.

The chain carries TRBV20-1 and TRBJ2-1, with 12 bases that match TRBD2. This CDR3 has 16 residues. Germline trimming cut 3 bases from V and 0 bases from J; bases unmatched to any gene: 3. Germline V gene data show CDR1 as DFQATT and CDR2 as SNEGSKA (reference sequence). The CDR3, as DNA: TGCAGTGCTAGGACTAGCGGGGGTAGCTCCTACAATGAGCAGTTCTTC. This gives the protein CSARTSGGSSYNEQFF.

This clonotype was counted many times. This chain connects TRBV5-1 to TRBJ2-5; 12 bases fit TRBD2. The germline V gene encodes CDR1 SGHRS and CDR2 YFSETQ. Trimming cost V 4 bases and J 2 bases; bases outside gene matches: 3. This CDR3 region has 15 residues. CDR3 sequence: CASSPGLAGQETQYF. The CDR3 coding sequence is TGCGCCAGCAGCCCCGGACTAGCGGGGCAAGAGACCCAGTACTTC.

This clonotype was observed a handful of times. The chain combines TRBV3-1 with TRBJ1-1; D not certain. The CDR3 totals 13 residues. Trimming stripped 7 bases from V and 1 base from J, with 10 bases between. Germline CDR1 and CDR2: LGHDT and YNNKEL (reference sequence). The CDR3 region has the DNA TGTGCCAGCACCCACAGCCCGAACACTGAAGCTTTCTTT. This translates into CASTHSPNTEAFF. Full variable domain (outside the CDR3, taken from reference TRBV3-1 and TRBJ1-1): DTAVSQTPKYLVTQMGNDKSIKCEQNLGHDTMYWYKQDSKKFLKIMFSYNNKELIINETVPNRFSPKSPDKAHLNLHINSLELGDSAVYFCASTHSPNTEAFFGQGTRLTVV.

The chain has TRBV11-2 and TRBJ2-7, with 7 bases matching TRBD2. The junction had 11 bases not matched to a gene; V was cut back by 3 bases and J by 9 bases. The CDR3 totals 14 residues. CDR1 SGHAT and CDR2 FQNNGV come from the germline V gene. Written as DNA, the CDR3 is TGTGCCAGCAGCTTCGAGACTAGCTCCATTTGGCAGTACTTC. It encodes CASSFETSSIWQYF.

V and J are TRBV6-5 and TRBJ2-6; no reliable D call. Trimming pared 2 bases from V and 5 bases from J, leaving 4 bases between. CDR1 and CDR2 from the germline V gene are MNHEY and SVGAGI. The CDR3 spans 13 residues. CDR3 coding DNA: TGTGCCAGCAGTTACCTCCGGGCCAACGTCCTGACTTTC. Its protein is CASSYLRANVLTF.

The gene calls are TRBV11-2 and TRBJ2-5, with D unresolved. CDR1 and CDR2 from the germline V gene are SGHAT and FQNNGV. V shed 5 bases and J shed 0 bases, with 10 bases lying between them. The CDR3 is made up of 14 amino acids. For the CDR3, the DNA is TGTGCCAGCAGCCTCGGAATGTACCAAGAGACCCAGTACTTC. It yields the protein CASSLGMYQETQYF. Filled out from reference TRBV11-2 and TRBJ2-5, the complete variable domain reads EAGVAQSPRYKIIEKRQSVAFWCNPISGHATLYWYQQILGQGPKLLIQFQNNGVVDDSQLPKDRFSAERLKGVDSTLKIQPAKLEDSAVYLCASSLGMYQETQYFGPGTRLLVL.

In this sample, this clonotype turned up a few times. V usage is TRBV28 and J usage is TRBJ1-5, with D perhaps TRBD1 (6 bases). Germline V gives CDR1 MDHEN, CDR2 SYDVKM. The CDR3 runs to 15 residues. The V and J ends lost 8 bases and 4 bases respectively, with 18 bases between them. The CDR3 here is CASLEGGMGNQPQHF. The CDR3 region has the DNA TGTGCCAGCCTTGAGGGGGGCATGGGAAATCAGCCCCAGCATTTT.

This clonotype has just a few counts. The DNA of the CDR3 is TGTGCCAGAAGCCCGACAGGGATCCACGAGCAGTACGTC. It yields the protein CARSPTGIHEQYV. The rearrangement links TRBV5-3 to TRBJ2-7, with 7 nucleotides matching TRBD1. TRBV5-3 is an open reading frame, and its role is uncertain. The CDR3 is made up of 13 amino acids. Trimming cost V 4 bases and J 5 bases; bases outside gene matches: 6.

This clonotype was counted ten times or more. The V gene is TRBV5-1, the J gene TRBJ2-5; no clear D gene. Germline CDR1 is SGHRS and CDR2 is YFSETQ. The CDR3 has 13 amino acids. V was shortened by 0 bases and J by 3 bases, with 6 bases between the two germline ends. The DNA for the CDR3 is TGCGCCAGCAGCTTGGTCACGGAAGAGACCCAGTACTTC. Encoded protein: CASSLVTEETQYF.

V usage is TRBV6-6 and J usage is TRBJ2-7; weak D call: TRBD2 (6 bases). The CDR3 contains 12 residues. V lost 5 bases to trimming and J lost 6 bases, with 11 bases between them. Germline V gives CDR1 MNHNY, CDR2 SVGAGI (reference sequence). The CDR3 is CASSPPGLEQYV. Here the CDR3 DNA reads TGTGCCAGCAGTCCGCCGGGACTCGAGCAGTACGTC.

This clonotype was recorded a few times. This chain joins TRBV20-1 and TRBJ2-3; 10 nucleotides align to TRBD1. J lost 6 bases, V lost 2 bases, and 20 bases had no gene match. The CDR3 runs to 19 residues. From germline, CDR1 is DFQATT and CDR2 SNEGSKA (reference sequence). In nucleotides, the CDR3 is TGCAGTGCTAGATCTCGGACAGGGGGTGGTATCGGGCCAGAGGATACGCAGTATTTT. It specifies CSARSRTGGGIGPEDTQYF.

This clonotype was found a few times. This chain's CDR3 is CASSSTVTARRDTQYF. CDR3 bases: TGTGCCAGCAGTTCAACCGTAACGGCCCGCAGGGATACGCAGTATTTT. The chain employs TRBV12-3 or TRBV12-4 and TRBJ2-3, with D unclear. Trimming pared 4 bases from V and 6 bases from J, leaving 20 bases between. The CDR3 sequence is 16 residues long.

The V call is TRBV5-5, the J call TRBJ2-2; D may be TRBD1 (5 bases). CDR3 length: 14 amino acids. The V and J ends lost 2 bases and 7 bases respectively, with 12 bases between them. Germline CDR1 reads SGHKS; CDR2 reads YYEKEE (reference sequence). CDR3 DNA sequence: TGTGCCAGCAGCTTCCCCAGGGATAACGGGGAGCTGTTTTTT. This sequence encodes CASSFPRDNGELFF.

The rearrangement links TRBV30 to TRBJ1-1; no clear D gene. Trimming pared 2 bases from V and 6 bases from J, leaving 7 bases between. The CDR3 loop spans 11 amino acids. Germline V gene lookup returns CDR1 GTSNPN and CDR2 SVGIG (reference sequence). The CDR3 region has the DNA TGTGCCTGGAGTAAGGATCCTGAAGCTTTCTTT. It is translated as CAWSKDPEAFF.

The chain has TRBV20-1 and TRBJ1-5; 10 bases map to TRBD1. CDR1 DFQATT and CDR2 SNEGSKA come from the germline V gene (reference sequence). V was pared by 6 bases and J by 1 base, with 15 bases of the junction left unmatched. CDR3 length equals 18 residues. The CDR3 coding sequence is TGCAGTGCGCTAGAGGGGACAGGGGCCCCTTACAGCAATCAGCCCCAGCATTTT. This encodes CSALEGTGAPYSNQPQHF.

This clonotype turned up a few times. The chain combines TRBV6-6 with TRBJ1-2; no clear D gene. Germline V gene data show CDR1 as MNHNY and CDR2 as SVGAGI (reference sequence). This CDR3 is built from 13 residues. V lost 6 bases and J 6 bases, leaving 14 bases between the germline ends. CDR3 DNA sequence: TGTGCCAGCAGCCGAGACGTTCCCCATGGCTACACCTTC. This gives the protein CASSRDVPHGYTF.

The table lists this clonotype with a few counts. CDR3 sequence: CASSLWKGNTIYF. The CDR3 DNA is TGTGCCAGCAGTTTATGGAAGGGAAACACCATATATTTT. The gene calls are TRBV27 and TRBJ1-3; D is undetermined. Germline assignment: CDR1 MNHEY and CDR2 SMNVEV (reference sequence). The CDR3 contains 13 residues. V was cut by 1 base and J by 4 bases, with 5 bases left in between.

This clonotype has more than one count but fewer than ten. The gene calls are TRBV6-2 or TRBV6-3 and TRBJ1-1; TRBD1 matches at 7 bases. The CDR3 has 13 residues. Germline CDR1 is MNHEY and CDR2 is SVGEGT. The ends lost 7 bases at V and 4 bases at J; junction bases unmatched: 6. CDR3 residues: CASKRDSFTEAFF. For the CDR3, the DNA is TGTGCCAGCAAACGGGACAGTTTCACTGAAGCTTTCTTT.

The V and J genes are TRBV5-1 and TRBJ1-1; D might be TRBD1 (6 bases). There are 15 residues in the CDR3. Per the germline V gene, CDR1 is SGHRS and CDR2 is YFSETQ. V was pared by 6 bases and J by 6 bases, with 21 bases between. The DNA of the CDR3 is TGCGCCAGCACTGAAATGGGACACGGATTCGCTGAAGCTTTCTTT. Translation gives CASTEMGHGFAEAFF.

This clonotype has a handful of counts. The V and J genes are TRBV10-3 and TRBJ1-5; D is ambiguous. This CDR3 contains 13 residues. Trimming pared 2 bases from V and 5 bases from J, leaving 7 bases between. From germline, CDR1 is ENHRY and CDR2 SYGVKD. The CDR3, as DNA: TGTGCCATCAGTGAGCAAAGAGATCAGCCCCAGCATTTT. Translated, it gives CAISEQRDQPQHF.

This clonotype was found many times. The rearrangement joins TRBV7-9 to TRBJ2-1; D perhaps matches TRBD1 (5 bases). V was pared by 5 bases and J by 2 bases, with 13 bases between. Germline V gene data show CDR1 as SEHNR and CDR2 as FQNEAQ (reference sequence). The CDR3 totals 15 residues. The chain's CDR3 is CASSVYQGTYNEQFF. The CDR3 DNA is TGTGCCAGCAGCGTATACCAGGGCACCTACAATGAGCAGTTCTTC.

J is TRBJ2-2 and V is TRBV24-1; 7 bases line up with TRBD1. In germline, CDR1 is KGHDR, CDR2 SFDVKD. Trimming removed 3 bases from V and 2 bases from J; junction bases left unmatched: 11. The CDR3 consists of 18 residues. CDR3 coding DNA: TGTGCCACCAGTGATCACCCTGCGAGGGACAGAAACACCGGGGAGCTGTTTTTT. Amino acids: CATSDHPARDRNTGELFF.

V gene TRBV20-1 combines with J gene TRBJ1-3; D possibly corresponds to TRBD1 (5 bases). The CDR3 sequence is 15 residues long. The V and J ends lost 0 bases and 0 bases respectively, with 9 bases between them. Germline V gives CDR1 DFQATT, CDR2 SNEGSKA (reference sequence). CDR3 DNA: TGCAGTGCTAGAGATGGGGCAGACTCTGGAAACACCATATATTTT. Its protein is CSARDGADSGNTIYF.

The chain joins TRBV29-1 to TRBJ1-1; maybe TRBD1 (6 bases). There are 12 residues in the CDR3. V shed 4 bases and J shed 4 bases, with 10 bases lying between them. The germline V gene encodes CDR1 SQVTM and CDR2 ANQGSEA. The CDR3 DNA sequence: TGCAGCGTTGCACAGGGAATCACTGAAGCTTTCTTT. This translates into CSVAQGITEAFF.

This clonotype was seen more than once but under ten times. V gene TRBV5-5 combines with J gene TRBJ2-7; the D gene is possibly TRBD2 (6 bases). V lost 2 bases, J lost 6 bases, and 15 bases lay in between. This CDR3 spans 14 amino acids. The V gene's germline CDR1 is SGHKS and CDR2 YYEKEE (reference sequence). The chain's CDR3 is CASSLQVRTIEQYF. CDR3 coding DNA: TGTGCCAGCAGCTTACAGGTCCGGACTATCGAGCAGTACTTC.